This T cell receptor beta chain was recovered during a study of CD8+ T cells in alopecia areata. Background on the study: Tofacitinib treatment spanned 6 to 18 months, with 6 months off drug afterward.

Note on this clone: Its target is not known.

Sequencing templates came from extracted RNA that was reverse transcribed into cDNA. Assay used: immunoSEQ multiplex PCR; TCRdb lists only in-frame clones, some missing. The sample contains some 180,000 clones, more than 60% of which appear only once. Study results and limitations: Elevated clonality characterized lesional scalp relative to normal scalp, particularly in alopecia totalis/universalis. It was less clear whether patients shared TCRs than it was in mice, possibly because of HLA.

Peripheral blood, together with lesional scalp punch biopsies, was collected from alopecia areata patients. Germline CDR1 is SQVTM and CDR2 is ANQGSEA. Deletions cut 1 base from V and 0 bases from J, with 14 bases between. The CDR3 is 16 amino acids. The clonotype originates from a human donor with alopecia areata. The sequencing used CD4+ T cells sorted from blood, collected at week 0. The V gene is TRBV29-1, the J gene TRBJ2-3, with a possible D match to TRBD2 (6 bases). CDR3 in DNA: TGCAGCGTTGAAGGTCTCAGGGACTTAAGCACAGATACGCAGTATTTT. It codes for CSVEGLRDLSTDTQYF.